These 23 T cell receptor beta chains were all obtained from the same sample, sequenced in a study of T cells in Graves' hyperthyroidism and ophthalmopathy. The TCR beta CDR3 regions underwent amplification using RNA transcripts as the source. Initially, a first-round RT-PCR of the TCR CDR3 employed the HTBI primer set. TCRdb used MiXCR to reprocess the multiplex PCR reads, holding one entry per CDR3 protein. The data show about 840,000 distinct CDR3 sequences, with about 38% seen just once and approximately 10% held by the top ten. Sequencing was carried out using blood. The receptors stem from a man in his late teens or twenties with Graves' hyperthyroidism.

This clonotype was seen many times. The chain has TRBV7-6 and TRBJ1-1; possibly TRBD1 for D (5 bases). CDR1 is SGHVS, CDR2 FNYEAQ, per germline. The ends were cut back, 2 bases at V and 1 base at J, with 14 bases in the middle. This CDR3 contains 16 residues. The DNA for the CDR3 is TGTGCCAGCAGCTTACTAACAGGTGACGGGAACACTGAAGCTTTCTTT. This gives the protein CASSLLTGDGNTEAFF.

To note about this clonotype: A much larger clone is a single base away; this may be a read error. CDR3 in amino acids: CAIRGGGIENTEAFF. The CDR3 bases are TGTGCCATCAGGGGAGGAGGGATAGAAAACACTGAAGCTTTCTTT. This chain connects TRBV10-3 to TRBJ1-1; D gene uncertain. The CDR3 totals 15 residues. The germline V gene encodes CDR1 ENHRY and CDR2 SYGVKD. The ends were cut back, 6 bases at V and 2 bases at J, with 16 bases in the middle.

This clonotype was counted at least ten times. The chain uses TRBV24-1 and TRBJ1-5, with 9 bases matching TRBD1. The V and J ends lost 5 bases and 4 bases, in that order; junction bases with no gene match: 5. CDR3 length equals 15 residues. Germline V lookup: CDR1 KGHDR, CDR2 SFDVKD. Here the CDR3 DNA reads TGTGCCACCAGTGGATCCGGGACAGGGAATCAGCCCCAGCATTTT. It is translated as CATSGSGTGNQPQHF.

This clonotype was counted ten times or more. The chain has TRBV9 and TRBJ1-1; no firm D call. V shed 3 bases and J shed 11 bases, with 8 bases lying between them. The CDR3 contains 10 residues. Germline V lookup: CDR1 SGDLS, CDR2 YYNGEE. Written as DNA, the CDR3 is TGTGCCAGCAGCGGCGATAGGGCTTTCTTT. Residues: CASSGDRAFF.

This chain joins TRBV2 and TRBJ1-2; D not resolved. The V gene's germline CDR1 is SNHLY and CDR2 FYNNEI. Deletions cut 11 bases from V and 7 bases from J, with 11 bases between. The CDR3 totals 10 residues. In nucleotides, the CDR3 is TGTGCCTCTGTTTCGGGTGGCTACACCTTC. Translation: CASVSGGYTF. Full variable domain (rest looked up from reference TRBV2 and TRBJ1-2): EPEVTQTPSHQVTQMGQEVILRCVPISNHLYFYWYRQILGQKVEFLVSFYNNEISEKSEIFDDQFSVERPDGSNFTLKIRSTKLEDSAMYFCASVSGGYTFGSGTRLTVV.

This clonotype appeared a single time. An end of the junction does not agree with germline; a read error may underlie this. The V gene is TRBV29-1, the J gene TRBJ2-2; possibly TRBD2 for D (5 bases). Germline CDR1 and CDR2: SQVTM and ANQGSEA. CDR3 length: 11 amino acids. The CDR3 region has the DNA TGCAGCGTTGAAGAACCCGGGAAGCTGTTTTTT. Encoded protein: CSVEEPGKLFF.

Details on this clonotype: A much larger clone lies one base from this, so it may be a read error. The chain joins TRBV7-9 to TRBJ1-2; D ambiguous. Per germline, CDR1 SEHNR and CDR2 FQNEAQ (reference sequence). The CDR3 contains 13 residues. V lost 7 bases and J 8 bases, leaving 17 bases between the germline ends. The CDR3 sequence: CASNFTLQGGYTF. The DNA for the CDR3 is TGTGCCAGCAACTTTACCCTCCAAGGGGGCTACACCTTC.

This clonotype has more than one count but fewer than ten. J is TRBJ2-2 and V is TRBV24-1, with 8 bases that match TRBD1. The length of the CDR3 is 14 residues. V dropped 10 bases and J dropped 0; count of bases not matched to a gene: 3. In germline, CDR1 is KGHDR, CDR2 SFDVKD. The CDR3 DNA follows: TGTGCCACAGGACAGGGACCGAACACCGGGGAGCTGTTTTTT. This sequence encodes CATGQGPNTGELFF.

This clonotype was seen once. The chain couples TRBV25-1 to TRBJ1-3; D possibly corresponds to TRBD1 (6 bases). The V end was cut by 5 bases, the J end by 8 bases, with 19 bases between. Germline assignment: CDR1 MGHDK and CDR2 SYGVNS. This CDR3 is built from 15 residues. The CDR3 DNA follows: TGTGCCAGCAGTACTGCCGGGACAACGTTGGACACCATATATTTT. It is translated as CASSTAGTTLDTIYF.

This clonotype was detected ten times or more. In nucleotides, the CDR3 is TGTGCCAGCAGTGAAGCAAGTGAGTCGGAGACCCAGTACTTC. It yields the protein CASSEASESETQYF. The chain couples TRBV2 to TRBJ2-5; D ambiguous. V was pared by 0 bases and J by 5 bases, with 10 bases between. CDR1 SNHLY and CDR2 FYNNEI come from the germline V gene. The CDR3 sequence is 14 residues long.

The CDR3 sequence: CSVKAGPNYGYTF. CDR3 nucleotides: TGCAGCGTTAAGGCCGGGCCGAACTATGGCTACACCTTC. The chain recombines TRBV29-1 with TRBJ1-2; D is undetermined. Germline V gene data show CDR1 as SQVTM and CDR2 as ANQGSEA. V was pared by 5 bases and J by 2 bases, with 12 bases between. The CDR3 has 13 amino acids.

Turning to this clonotype: A much bigger clone sits one base away, suggesting this may be a read error. The genes are TRBV7-9 and TRBJ1-2; D possibly corresponds to TRBD1 (5 bases). The CDR3 covers 13 residues. CDR1 and CDR2 (germline): SEHNR, FQNEAQ (reference sequence). The CDR3 reads CATSQGPLYGYTF. Written as DNA, the CDR3 is TGTGCCACCAGCCAGGGACCGCTCTATGGCTACACCTTC. Combining the CDR3 with reference TRBV7-9 and TRBJ1-2 gives the whole variable domain DTGVSQNPRHKITKRGQNVTFRCDPISEHNRLYWYRQTLGQGPEFLTYFQNEAQLEKSRLLSDRFSAERPKGSFSTLEIQRTEQGDSAMYLCATSQGPLYGYTFGSGTRLTVV.

As concerns this clonotype: Just one base apart from a much larger clone, this may be a read error. This chain links TRBV12-3 or TRBV12-4 with TRBJ1-1, with D perhaps TRBD1 (5 bases). This CDR3 is built from 13 residues. Between the trimmed V and J ends, which lost 11 bases and 2 bases, there was a span of 15 bases. CDR3 DNA: TGTGCCGCCCAGGGCGGAATCAACACTGAAGCTTTCTTT. As protein: CAAQGGINTEAFF.

The rearrangement joins TRBV5-8 to TRBJ1-4; D call uncertain. V lost 5 bases and J 8 bases, leaving 13 bases between the germline ends. There are 13 residues in the CDR3. Per the germline V gene, CDR1 is SGHTS and CDR2 is YDEGEE. In DNA form, the CDR3 reads TGTGCCAGCAGTCCATCAAGCTGGGAAAAACTGTTTTTT. Amino acids: CASSPSSWEKLFF.

The chain recombines TRBV4-1 with TRBJ2-7; D remains ambiguous. Per the germline V gene, CDR1 is MGHRA and CDR2 is YSYEKL. CDR3 length equals 13 residues. Trimming took off 5 bases at V and 0 bases at J, with 8 bases between the two ends. DNA of the CDR3: TGCGCCAGCAGCACGATGCCCTCCTACGAGCAGTACTTC. Protein sequence: CASSTMPSYEQYF.

CDR3: CASSFGTGQVEAFF. As DNA, the CDR3 is TGTGCCAGCAGTTTCGGGACAGGACAAGTCGAAGCTTTCTTT. The gene calls are TRBV27 and TRBJ1-1, with 8 bases identical to TRBD1. Germline lookup yields CDR1 MNHEY and CDR2 SMNVEV (reference sequence). The CDR3 covers 14 residues. The V gene end was trimmed by 3 bases and the J gene end by 8 bases; junction bases not matched to a gene: 8.

This clonotype has only a few counts. The rearrangement uses TRBV12-3 or TRBV12-4 and TRBJ2-7, with a weak D call TRBD1 (6 bases). This CDR3 has 13 amino acids. Trimming shortened V by 5 bases and J by 2 bases, and 10 bases separated the two germline ends. The CDR3 nucleotides are TGTGCCAGCAGTGTTAAGGGGGCCTACGAGCAGTACTTC. Protein product: CASSVKGAYEQYF.

Concerning this clonotype: The CDR3 does not close with the conserved phenylalanine or tryptophan, likely indicating a read error. The J gene is TRBJ1-1, the V gene TRBV7-2; D is uncertain. Germline-derived CDR1 and CDR2 are SGHTA and FQGNSA. V lost 1 base, J lost 4 bases, and 4 bases lay in between. The CDR3 covers 12 residues. The CDR3 sequence is CASSLGFTEAFL. In DNA form, the CDR3 reads TGTGCCAGCAGCTTAGGCTTCACTGAAGCTTTCCTT.

This clonotype showed up just a few times. The chain is built from TRBV12-3 or TRBV12-4 and TRBJ1-1; D unresolved. The CDR3 runs 11 residues. V dropped 9 bases and J dropped 8 bases, with 13 bases sitting between them. The CDR3 DNA reads as TGTGCCAGTAGTAGTATGGGGGAAGCTTTCTTT. Protein: CASSSMGEAFF.

On this clonotype: The germline gene is not matched at one end of the junction; a read error may be the cause. V and J are TRBV25-1 and TRBJ2-7, with D hard to call. The CDR3 length is 10 residues. Germline CDR1 and CDR2: MGHDK and SYGVNS. This CDR3 is CDSVSYEQYF. As DNA, the CDR3 is TGTGACAGCGTCTCCTACGAGCAGTACTTC.

This clonotype appeared many times. The V gene is TRBV15, the J gene TRBJ1-2; D uncertain. With 0 bases removed from V and 8 bases from J, the gap between germline ends came to 7 bases. This CDR3 is built from 12 residues. Germline V gene lookup returns CDR1 LNHNV and CDR2 YYDKDF (reference sequence). CDR3 nucleotide sequence: TGTGCCACCAGCAGAGATCTCTCGGGCTACACCTTC. Amino acids: CATSRDLSGYTF.

The genes are TRBV7-2 and TRBJ2-7; no clear D gene. The germline V and J ends were trimmed by 8 bases and 0 bases, with 11 bases remaining between them. The germline gives CDR1 SGHTA, CDR2 FQGNSA. CDR3 length: 13 residues. The CDR3 reads CASDFPSSYEQYF. DNA of the CDR3: TGTGCCAGCGACTTCCCCAGCTCCTACGAGCAGTACTTC.

This clonotype was picked up one time. The chain uses TRBV7-6 and TRBJ2-5; D possibly uses TRBD1 or TRBD2 (7 bases each). Germline CDR1 and CDR2: SGHVS and FNYEAQ. The CDR3 sequence is 14 residues long. Trimming stripped 7 bases from V and 4 bases from J, with 16 bases between. CDR3 sequence (DNA): TGTGCCAGCATGAATCAGGGGGGGATAGAGACCCAGTACTTC. Amino acids: CASMNQGGIETQYF.